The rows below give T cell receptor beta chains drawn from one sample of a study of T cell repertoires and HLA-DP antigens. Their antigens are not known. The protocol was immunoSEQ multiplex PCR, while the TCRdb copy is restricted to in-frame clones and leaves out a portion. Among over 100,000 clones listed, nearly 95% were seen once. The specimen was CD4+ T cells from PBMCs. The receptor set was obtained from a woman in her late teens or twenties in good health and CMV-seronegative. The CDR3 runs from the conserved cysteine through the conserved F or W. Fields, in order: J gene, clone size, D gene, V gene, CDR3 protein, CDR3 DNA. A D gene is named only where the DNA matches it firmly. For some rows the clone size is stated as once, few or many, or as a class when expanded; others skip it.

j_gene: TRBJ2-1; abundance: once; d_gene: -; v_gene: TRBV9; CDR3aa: CASSPGGTAYNEQFF; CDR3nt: TGTGCCAGCAGTCCGGGTGGGACGGCCTACAATGAGCAGTTCTTC
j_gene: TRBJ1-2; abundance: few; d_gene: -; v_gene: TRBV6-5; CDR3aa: CASSYSNLGLSNGYTF; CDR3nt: TGTGCCAGCAGTTACTCGAACCTTGGATTGAGCAATGGCTACACCTTC
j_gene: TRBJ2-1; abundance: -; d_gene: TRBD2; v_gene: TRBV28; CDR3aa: CASTGSGRAENEQFF; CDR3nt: TGTGCCAGCACCGGTAGCGGGAGGGCCGAGAATGAGCAGTTCTTC
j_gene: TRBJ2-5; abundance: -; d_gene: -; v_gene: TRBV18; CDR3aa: CASSPLGMGQETQYF; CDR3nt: TGTGCCAGCTCACCACTTGGGATGGGACAAGAGACCCAGTACTTC
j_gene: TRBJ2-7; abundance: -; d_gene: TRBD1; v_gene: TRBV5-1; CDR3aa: CASSFNPDRVNEQYF; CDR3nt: TGCGCCAGCAGCTTCAACCCGGACAGGGTCAACGAGCAGTACTTC
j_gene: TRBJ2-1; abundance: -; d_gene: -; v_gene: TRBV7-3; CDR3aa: CASSSGQVVGGNEQFF; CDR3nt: TGTGCCAGCAGCAGCGGACAGGTTGTGGGGGGCAATGAGCAGTTCTTC
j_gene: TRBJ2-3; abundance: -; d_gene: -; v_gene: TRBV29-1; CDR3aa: CSVTRSMAFSSTDTQYF; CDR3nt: TGCAGCGTTACACGATCTATGGCGTTCTCTAGCACAGATACGCAGTATTTT
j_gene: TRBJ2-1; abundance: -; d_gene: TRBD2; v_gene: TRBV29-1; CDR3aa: CSVEGGLENYNEQFF; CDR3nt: TGCAGCGTTGAGGGGGGACTAGAGAACTACAATGAGCAGTTCTTC
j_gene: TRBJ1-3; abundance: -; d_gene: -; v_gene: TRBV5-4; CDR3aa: CASSTWGNPRLGNTIYF; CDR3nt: TGTGCCAGCAGCACCTGGGGGAACCCCCGGCTTGGAAACACCATATATTTT
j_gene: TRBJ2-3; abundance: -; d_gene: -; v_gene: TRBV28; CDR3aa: CASNSEGTQYF; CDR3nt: TGTGCCAGCAACTCAGAGGGTACGCAGTATTTT
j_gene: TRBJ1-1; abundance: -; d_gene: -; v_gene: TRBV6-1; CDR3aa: CASAGGAITEAFF; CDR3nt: TGTGCCAGCGCGGGGGGGGCTATCACTGAAGCTTTCTTT
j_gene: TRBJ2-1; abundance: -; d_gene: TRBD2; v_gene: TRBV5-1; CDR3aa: CASSTTSGSYNEQFF; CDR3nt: TGCGCCAGCAGTACGACTAGCGGGAGCTACAATGAGCAGTTCTTC
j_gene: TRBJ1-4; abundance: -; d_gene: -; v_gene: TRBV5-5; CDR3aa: CASSLASLGGEKLFF; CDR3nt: TGTGCCAGCAGCTTGGCCTCTCTGGGGGGCGAAAAACTGTTTTTT
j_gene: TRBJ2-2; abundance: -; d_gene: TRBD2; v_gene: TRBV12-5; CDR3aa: CASGLVGRGVQLANTGELFF; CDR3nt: TGTGCTAGTGGTTTGGTAGGACGGGGGGTACAGCTGGCGAACACCGGGGAGCTGTTTTTT
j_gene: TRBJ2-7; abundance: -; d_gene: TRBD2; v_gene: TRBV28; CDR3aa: CASSPGLAAAYEQYF; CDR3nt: TGTGCCAGCAGTCCCGGACTAGCGGCGGCCTACGAGCAGTACTTC
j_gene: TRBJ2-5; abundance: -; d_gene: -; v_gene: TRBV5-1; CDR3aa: CASSLEQGPRKYF; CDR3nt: TGCGCCAGCAGCTTGGAGCAGGGCCCTAGGAAGTACTTC
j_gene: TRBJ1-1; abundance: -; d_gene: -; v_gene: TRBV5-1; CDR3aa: CASSIMAPGSEAFF; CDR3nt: TGCGCCAGCAGCATTATGGCGCCGGGAAGTGAAGCTTTCTTT
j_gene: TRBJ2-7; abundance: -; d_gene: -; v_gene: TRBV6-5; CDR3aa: CASSRQQAYEQYF; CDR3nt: TGTGCCAGCAGTCGACAACAAGCCTACGAGCAGTACTTC
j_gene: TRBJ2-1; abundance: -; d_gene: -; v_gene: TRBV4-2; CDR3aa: CASSQGLVFNEQFF; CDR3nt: TGTGCCAGCAGCCAAGGACTAGTATTCAATGAGCAGTTCTTC
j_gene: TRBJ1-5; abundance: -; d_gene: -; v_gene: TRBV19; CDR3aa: CASSISSSNQPQHF; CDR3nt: TGTGCCAGTAGTATATCGAGTTCCAATCAGCCCCAGCATTTT
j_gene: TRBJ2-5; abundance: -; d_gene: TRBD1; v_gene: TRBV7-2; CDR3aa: CASSSQGARQETQYF; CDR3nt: TGTGCCAGCAGCTCGCAGGGGGCACGCCAAGAGACCCAGTACTTC
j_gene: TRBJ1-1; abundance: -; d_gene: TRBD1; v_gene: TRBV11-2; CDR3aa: CASSLGQVNTEAFF; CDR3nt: TGTGCCAGCAGCCTTGGACAGGTGAACACTGAAGCTTTCTTT
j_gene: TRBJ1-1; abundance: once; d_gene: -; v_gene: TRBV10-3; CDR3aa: CAIRAQGNTEAFF; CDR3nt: TGTGCCATCAGGGCACAGGGGAACACTGAAGCTTTCTTT
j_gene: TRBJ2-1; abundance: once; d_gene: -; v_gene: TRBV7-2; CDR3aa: CASSLGGGATNEQFF; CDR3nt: TGTGCCAGCAGCTTAGGGGGGGGCGCAACCAATGAGCAGTTCTTC
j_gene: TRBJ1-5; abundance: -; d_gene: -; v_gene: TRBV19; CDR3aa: CATRTGQGGPQHF; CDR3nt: TGTGCCACGAGAACAGGGCAAGGGGGGCCCCAGCATTTT
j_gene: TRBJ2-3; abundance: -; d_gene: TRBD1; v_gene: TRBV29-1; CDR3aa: CSARRQGSTDTQYF; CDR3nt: TGCAGCGCCCGGCGACAGGGGAGCACAGATACGCAGTATTTT
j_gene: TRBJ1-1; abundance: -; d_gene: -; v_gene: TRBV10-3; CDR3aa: CAIGGSTSAFF; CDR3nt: TGTGCCATCGGGGGCAGTACCTCGGCTTTCTTT
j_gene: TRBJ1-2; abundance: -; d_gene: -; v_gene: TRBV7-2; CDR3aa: CASSLALNRDSNYGYTF; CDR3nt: TGTGCCAGCAGCTTAGCTTTAAACAGGGATTCTAACTATGGCTACACCTTC
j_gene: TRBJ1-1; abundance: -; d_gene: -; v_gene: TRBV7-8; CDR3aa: CASSLVVRGGKTEAFF; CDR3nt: TGTGCCAGCAGCTTAGTTGTGAGGGGGGGGAAGACTGAAGCTTTCTTT
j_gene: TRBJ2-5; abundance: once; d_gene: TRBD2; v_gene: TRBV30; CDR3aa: CAWSRLARIKTQYF; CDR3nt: TGTGCCTGGAGCCGACTAGCTCGTATAAAGACCCAGTACTTC
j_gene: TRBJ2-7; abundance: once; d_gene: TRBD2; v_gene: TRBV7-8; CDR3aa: CASIQGGLAGVSHEQYF; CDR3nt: TGTGCCAGCATCCAGGGGGGACTAGCGGGAGTTTCCCACGAGCAGTACTTC
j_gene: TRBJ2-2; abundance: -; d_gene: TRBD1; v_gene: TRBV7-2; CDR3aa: CASSNRGPTGELFF; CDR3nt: TGTGCCAGCAGCAACAGGGGGCCCACCGGGGAACTGTTTTTT
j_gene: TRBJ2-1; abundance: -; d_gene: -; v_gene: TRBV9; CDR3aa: CASSVQWRSRYNEQFF; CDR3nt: TGTGCCAGCAGCGTTCAGTGGAGGAGCAGGTACAATGAGCAGTTCTTC
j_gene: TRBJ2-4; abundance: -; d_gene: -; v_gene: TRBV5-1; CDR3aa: CASSLGRPWEDTDQYF; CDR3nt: TGCGCCAGCAGCTTGGGACGGCCCTGGGAGGATACGGATCAGTACTTC
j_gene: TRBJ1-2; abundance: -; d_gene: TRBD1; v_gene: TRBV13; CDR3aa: CASSSTSDRDYTF; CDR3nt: TGTGCCAGCAGCTCGACCTCCGACAGGGACTACACCTTC
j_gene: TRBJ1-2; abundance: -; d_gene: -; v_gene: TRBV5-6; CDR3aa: CASTMGRTGYGYTF; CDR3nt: TGTGCCAGCACCATGGGTCGAACGGGCTATGGCTACACCTTC
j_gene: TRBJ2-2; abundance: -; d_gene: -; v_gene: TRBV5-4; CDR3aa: CASSVFANTGELFF; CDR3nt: TGTGCCAGCAGCGTTTTTGCGAACACCGGGGAGCTGTTTTTT
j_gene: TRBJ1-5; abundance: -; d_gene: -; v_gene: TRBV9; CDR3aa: CASGRTDSNQPQHF; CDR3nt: TGTGCCAGCGGCCGGACCGATAGCAATCAGCCCCAGCATTTT
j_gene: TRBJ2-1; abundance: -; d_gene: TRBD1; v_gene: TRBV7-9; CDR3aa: CASSFSPGQGWRYNEQFF; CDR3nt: TGTGCCAGCAGCTTTAGCCCGGGACAGGGGTGGAGGTACAATGAGCAGTTCTTC
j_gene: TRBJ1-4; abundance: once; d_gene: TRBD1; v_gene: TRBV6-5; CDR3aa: CASSYSGGGGEKLFF; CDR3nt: TGTGCCAGCAGTTACTCAGGGGGCGGGGGTGAAAAACTGTTTTTT
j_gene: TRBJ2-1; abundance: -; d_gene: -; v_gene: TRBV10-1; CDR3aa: CASSESPQREQFF; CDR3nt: TGCGCCAGCAGTGAGTCGCCTCAGCGGGAGCAGTTCTTC
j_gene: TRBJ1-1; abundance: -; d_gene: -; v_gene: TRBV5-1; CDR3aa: CASSPDGGNTEAFF; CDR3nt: TGCGCCAGCAGCCCGGACGGGGGGAACACTGAAGCTTTCTTT
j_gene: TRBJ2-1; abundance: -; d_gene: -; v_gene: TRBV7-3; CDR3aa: CASSAGLSHNEQFF; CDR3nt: TGTGCCAGCAGCGCGGGACTTTCACACAATGAGCAGTTCTTC
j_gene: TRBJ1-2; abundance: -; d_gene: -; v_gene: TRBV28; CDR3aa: CASSFFDRRNYGYTF; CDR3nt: TGTGCCAGCAGTTTCTTTGACAGGCGCAACTATGGCTACACCTTC
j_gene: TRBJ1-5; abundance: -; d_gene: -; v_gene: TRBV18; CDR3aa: CASSLGTVNSNQPQHF; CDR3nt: TGTGCCAGCTCCCTCGGGACGGTGAATAGCAATCAGCCCCAGCATTTT
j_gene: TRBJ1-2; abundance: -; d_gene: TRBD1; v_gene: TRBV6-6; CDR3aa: CATRRTGGFYGYTF; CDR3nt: TGTGCCACCCGGCGGACAGGGGGCTTCTATGGCTACACCTTC
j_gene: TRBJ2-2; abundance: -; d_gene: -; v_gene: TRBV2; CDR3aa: CASRDFYTGELFF; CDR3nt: TGTGCCAGCCGGGACTTTTACACCGGGGAGCTGTTTTTT
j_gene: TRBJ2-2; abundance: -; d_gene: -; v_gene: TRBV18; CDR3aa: CASSKRTGADTGELFF; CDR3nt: TGTGCCAGCTCCAAGAGGACGGGAGCCGACACCGGGGAGCTGTTTTTT
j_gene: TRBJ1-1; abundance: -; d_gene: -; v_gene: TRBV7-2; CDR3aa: CASSLAFWEWRAFF; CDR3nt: TGTGCCAGCAGCTTAGCATTCTGGGAATGGAGGGCTTTCTTT
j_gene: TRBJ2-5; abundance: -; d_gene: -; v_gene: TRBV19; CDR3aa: CASSIVALGTQYF; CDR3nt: TGTGCCAGTAGTATAGTGGCCCTCGGGACCCAGTACTTC
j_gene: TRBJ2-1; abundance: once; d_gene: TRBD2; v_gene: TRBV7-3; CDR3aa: CASSLGREGHNEQFF; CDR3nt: TGTGCCAGCAGCTTAGGACGGGAGGGCCACAATGAGCAGTTCTTC
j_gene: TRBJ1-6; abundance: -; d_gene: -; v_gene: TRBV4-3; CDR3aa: CASSQERGWTNSPLHF; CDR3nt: TGCGCCAGCAGCCAAGAACGGGGGTGGACTAATTCACCCCTCCACTTT
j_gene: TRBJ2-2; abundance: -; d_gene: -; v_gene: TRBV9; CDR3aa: CASRAGYTGELFF; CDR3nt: TGTGCCAGCAGGGCAGGGTACACCGGGGAGCTGTTTTTT
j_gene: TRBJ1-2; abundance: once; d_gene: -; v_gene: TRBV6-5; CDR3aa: CASSGGINYTF; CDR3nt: TGTGCCAGCTCCGGGGGTATCAACTACACCTTC
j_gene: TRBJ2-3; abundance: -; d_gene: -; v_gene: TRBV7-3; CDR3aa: CASSFGGRADTQYF; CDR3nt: TGTGCCAGCAGCTTTGGTGGGAGAGCAGATACGCAGTATTTT
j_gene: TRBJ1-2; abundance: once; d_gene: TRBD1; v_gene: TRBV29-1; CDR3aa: CSAKTGGARGYGYTF; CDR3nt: TGCAGCGCCAAGACAGGGGGCGCGCGGGGGTATGGCTACACCTTC
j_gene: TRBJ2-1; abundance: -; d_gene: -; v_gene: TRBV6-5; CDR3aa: CASSYGGQQFF; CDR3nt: TGTGCCAGCAGTTACGGGGGACAGCAGTTCTTC
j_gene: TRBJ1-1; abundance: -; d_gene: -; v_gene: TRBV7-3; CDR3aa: CASSRQRNTEAFF; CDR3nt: TGTGCCAGCAGCCGCCAAAGGAACACTGAAGCTTTCTTT
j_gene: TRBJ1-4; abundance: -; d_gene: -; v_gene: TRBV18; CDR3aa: CASSPSEKLFF; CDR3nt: TGTGCCAGCTCCCCTTCGGAAAAACTGTTTTTT